The subject of this entry is one T cell receptor (beta chain). Antigen specificity is unknown. Sequenced by immunoSEQ multiplex PCR; TCRdb stores in-frame clones only, minus some. The repertoire holds about 97,000 clones, with around 74% as singletons. This sample was taken from a study of radiotherapy plus CTLA-4 blockade in lung cancer. Overall study context: Patients showed objective responses in 18% of cases and disease control in around 30%.

Regarding the study as a whole: Early blood T cell clone dynamics, with interferon-beta, were reported to best predict response.

CDR3 length: 14 residues. Per germline, CDR1 SEHNR and CDR2 FQNEAQ (reference sequence). After removal of 3 bases from V and 7 bases from J, the junction contained 7 bases not matched to a gene. This chain links TRBV7-9 with TRBJ1-1; 8 bases match TRBD1. Sequences were derived from peripheral blood, sampled from a patient treated with radiotherapy plus ipilimumab. This receptor was taken from a human donor with non-small cell lung cancer who had a partial response to radiotherapy plus ipilimumab. Some clones in this sample may be carry-over from other donors' samples. The CDR3 DNA follows: TGTGCCAGCAGCTTGTCAGGGGGCGCGGTTGAAGCTTTCTTT. Amino acid sequence: CASSLSGGAVEAFF.